These T cell receptor beta chains were read from a single sample in a study of CD8+CD57+ T cells in acquired aplastic anemia. One entry per CDR3 protein, called by TCRdb with MiXCR from the reads. The repertoire holds over 150,000 distinct CDR3 sequences, with 71% as singletons. What was sequenced was sorted CD4+, CD8+, or CD8+CD57+ T cells (not recorded which) from PBMCs. These receptors were collected from a human donor with aplastic anemia. Each CDR3 is given with its conserved first and last residue.

>TRBV11-3|TRBJ1-6
CASSSGPNSPLHF
>TRBV6-1|TRBJ1-2
CASSEPWDRLQAYGYTF
>TRBV10-3|TRBJ2-3
CAISEPRTADTQYF
>TRBV20-1|TRBJ2-7
CSARATSVGEQYF
>TRBV10-3|TRBJ2-1
CAISESWTGRVPEQFF
>TRBV7-9|TRBJ2-6
CASSLAGRAIISGANVLTF
>TRBV19|TRBJ2-2
CASSISGPGELFF
>TRBV10-2|TRBJ2-5
CASSGGRSYQETQYF
>TRBV7-3|TRBJ2-7
CASSSETGEQYF
>TRBV20-1|TRBJ2-5
CSASSFRGLQNQETQYF
>TRBV7-8|TRBJ1-5
CASSSRQGLPPQHF
>TRBV20-1|TRBJ1-1
CSALTGGAWVTEAFF
>TRBV7-6|TRBJ1-2
CASRYARGYGYTF